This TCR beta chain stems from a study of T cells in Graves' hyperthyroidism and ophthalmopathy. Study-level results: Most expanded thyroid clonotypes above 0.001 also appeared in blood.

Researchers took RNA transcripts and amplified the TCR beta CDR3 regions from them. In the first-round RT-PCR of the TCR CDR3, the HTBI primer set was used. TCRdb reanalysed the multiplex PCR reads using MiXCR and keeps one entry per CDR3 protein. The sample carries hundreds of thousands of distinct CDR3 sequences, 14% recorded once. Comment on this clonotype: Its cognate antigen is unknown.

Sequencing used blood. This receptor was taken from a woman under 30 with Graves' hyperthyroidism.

CDR3 nucleotides: TGTGCCAGCAGCTCGGATGCGGGGGTAGGTTCCTACGAGCAGTACTTC. Amino acids: CASSSDAGVGSYEQYF. This chain joins TRBV7-9 and TRBJ2-7, with TRBD2 matching over 7 bases. There are 16 residues in the CDR3. The germline CDR1 and CDR2 sequences are SEHNR and FQNEAQ (reference sequence). Trimming took 4 bases from V and 1 from J; bases not matched to a gene: 10.